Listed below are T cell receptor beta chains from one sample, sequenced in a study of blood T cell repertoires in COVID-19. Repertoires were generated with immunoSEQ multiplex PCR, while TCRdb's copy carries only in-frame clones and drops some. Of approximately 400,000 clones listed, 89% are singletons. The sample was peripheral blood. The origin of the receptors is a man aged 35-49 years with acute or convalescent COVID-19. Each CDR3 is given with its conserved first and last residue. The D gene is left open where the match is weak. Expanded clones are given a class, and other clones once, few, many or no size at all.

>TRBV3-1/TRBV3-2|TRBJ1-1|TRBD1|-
CASTPDRELLTEAFF
TGTGCCAGCACTCCTGACAGGGAGTTATTGACTGAAGCTTTCTTT
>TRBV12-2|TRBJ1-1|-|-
CASRSTRTGSMNTEAFF
TGTGCAAGTCGCTCCACTAGGACAGGGAGCATGAACACTGAAGCTTTCTTT
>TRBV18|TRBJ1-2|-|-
CASSPSVSQPYTF
TGTGCCAGCTCACCCTCAGTTAGCCAACCTTACACCTTC
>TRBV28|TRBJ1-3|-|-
CASSSWGVGGNTIYF
TGTGCCAGCAGTTCCTGGGGCGTAGGTGGAAACACCATATATTTT
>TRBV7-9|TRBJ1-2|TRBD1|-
CASSWTGYGYTF
TGTGCCAGCAGTTGGACAGGGTATGGCTACACCTTC
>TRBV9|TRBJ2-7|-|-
CASSAGTRRHEQYF
TGTGCCAGCAGCGCAGGGACACGACGACACGAGCAGTACTTC
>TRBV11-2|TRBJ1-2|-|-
CASSRAGAVGYTF
TGTGCCAGCAGCCGAGCAGGGGCTGTTGGCTACACCTTC
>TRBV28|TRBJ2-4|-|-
CASSQTSPKNIQYF
TGTGCCAGCAGCCAGACTAGTCCCAAAAACATTCAGTACTTC
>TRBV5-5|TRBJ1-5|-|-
CASSLDQGRQPQHF
TGTGCCAGCAGCTTGGATCAGGGAAGGCAGCCCCAGCATTTT
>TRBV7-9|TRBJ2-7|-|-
CASSLFGQGPYEQYF
TGTGCCAGCAGCTTATTCGGTCAGGGGCCTTACGAGCAGTACTTC
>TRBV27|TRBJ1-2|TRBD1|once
CASRPTTGANYGYTF
TGTGCCAGCAGGCCGACGACAGGGGCTAACTATGGCTACACCTTC